Listed below are T cell receptor beta chains from one sample, sequenced in a study of cytomegalovirus exposure and HLA in healthy donors. The assay was immunoSEQ multiplex PCR, and TCRdb's table has in-frame clones only and misses some. This sample contains about 79,000 clones. Material: PBMCs. These receptors came from a man between 25 and 39 years old in good health and CMV-seronegative. Both conserved end residues are part of each CDR3. D genes are given only for firm matches.

J: TRBJ2-5
V: TRBV18
D: .
CDR3: CASSPLSGETQYF
DNA: TGTGCCAGCTCACCACTGTCGGGGGAGACCCAGTACTTC

J: TRBJ2-5
V: TRBV4-2
D: TRBD2
CDR3: CASSLSGGGETQYF
DNA: TGTGCCAGCAGCTTAAGCGGGGGGGGAGAGACCCAGTACTTC

J: TRBJ1-2
V: TRBV6-5
D: TRBD1
CDR3: CASRRTGVDGYTF
DNA: TGTGCCAGCAGAAGGACAGGGGTTGATGGCTACACCTTC

J: TRBJ2-7
V: TRBV5-1
D: .
CDR3: CASSPQGASYEQYF
DNA: TGCGCCAGCAGCCCCCAAGGCGCTAGCTACGAGCAGTACTTC

J: TRBJ1-1
V: TRBV29-1
D: .
CDR3: CSVGGGRNTEAFF
DNA: TGCAGCGTTGGTGGGGGCCGGAACACTGAAGCTTTCTTT

J: TRBJ2-2
V: TRBV7-6
D: TRBD2
CDR3: CASSPWTSGANTGELFF
DNA: TGTGCCAGCAGTCCCTGGACTAGCGGCGCGAACACCGGGGAGCTGTTTTTT

J: TRBJ1-6
V: TRBV18
D: TRBD1
CDR3: CASSPGQGTSPLHF
DNA: TGTGCCAGCTCACCGGGACAGGGGACCTCACCCCTCCACTTT

J: TRBJ1-2
V: TRBV18
D: TRBD1
CDR3: CASSPSTGDRNYGYTF
DNA: TGTGCCAGCTCACCCAGTACTGGGGACAGGAACTATGGCTACACCTTC

J: TRBJ1-1
V: TRBV5-8
D: .
CDR3: CASSPDSYTEAFF
DNA: TGTGCCAGCAGCCCGGACAGCTACACTGAAGCTTTCTTT

J: TRBJ2-1
V: TRBV7-9
D: .
CDR3: CASSLDIGGSTVQFF
DNA: TGTGCCAGCAGCTTAGATATAGGAGGTTCTACAGTGCAGTTCTTC

J: TRBJ2-7
V: TRBV19
D: .
CDR3: CASSWRGLNEQYF
DNA: TGTGCCAGTAGTTGGAGGGGGCTAAACGAGCAGTACTTC

J: TRBJ2-7
V: TRBV5-1
D: TRBD2
CDR3: CASSLRTSGPYEQYF
DNA: TGCGCCAGCAGCTTGCGGACTAGCGGTCCCTACGAGCAGTACTTC

J: TRBJ1-1
V: TRBV28
D: .
CDR3: CASSLRGNTEAFF
DNA: TGTGCCAGCAGTTTAAGAGGGAACACTGAAGCTTTCTTT

J: TRBJ2-7
V: TRBV4-2
D: TRBD2
CDR3: CASSRGLAGVSEQYF
DNA: TGTGCCAGCAGCCGCGGACTAGCGGGAGTATCCGAGCAGTACTTC

J: TRBJ2-1
V: TRBV19
D: .
CDR3: CASRRRREGEQFF
DNA: TGTGCCAGTAGACGGAGACGGGAAGGTGAGCAGTTCTTC

J: TRBJ1-4
V: TRBV7-9
D: .
CDR3: CASSLDGATNEKLFF
DNA: TGTGCCAGCAGCTTAGACGGTGCAACTAATGAAAAACTGTTTTTT

J: TRBJ2-3
V: TRBV2
D: .
CDR3: CASSEAPSGTITDTQYF
DNA: TGTGCCAGCAGTGAAGCCCCAAGCGGGACAATCACAGATACGCAGTATTTT

J: TRBJ2-2
V: TRBV6-5
D: .
CDR3: CASSYGALNTGELFF
DNA: TGTGCCAGCAGTTACGGGGCCTTAAACACCGGGGAGCTGTTTTTT

J: TRBJ1-2
V: TRBV7-6
D: .
CDR3: CASSPRVGVNYGYTF
DNA: TGTGCCAGCAGCCCTCGTGTAGGGGTGAACTATGGCTACACCTTC

J: TRBJ2-7
V: TRBV7-9
D: TRBD2
CDR3: CASSPSSGASSYEQYF
DNA: TGTGCCAGCAGCCCGTCTAGCGGAGCAAGCTCCTACGAGCAGTACTTC

J: TRBJ2-3
V: TRBV7-3
D: TRBD1
CDR3: CASSQQGVTDTQYF
DNA: TGTGCCAGCAGCCAGCAGGGGGTAACAGATACGCAGTATTTT

J: TRBJ1-1
V: TRBV9
D: .
CDR3: CASSASGHWNTEAFF
DNA: TGTGCCAGCAGCGCTTCGGGACACTGGAACACTGAAGCTTTCTTT

J: TRBJ2-7
V: TRBV11-3
D: TRBD2
CDR3: CASSLPGGDYEQYF
DNA: TGTGCCAGCAGCTTACCGGGAGGGGACTACGAGCAGTACTTC

J: TRBJ2-3
V: TRBV18
D: .
CDR3: CASSPASASTDTQYF
DNA: TGTGCCAGCTCACCGGCTAGCGCAAGCACAGATACGCAGTATTTT

J: TRBJ2-3
V: TRBV5-6
D: TRBD1
CDR3: CASSYDRGWFGQYF
DNA: TGTGCCAGCAGCTATGACAGGGGTTGGTTCGGGCAGTATTTT

J: TRBJ2-7
V: TRBV27
D: TRBD1
CDR3: CASRQGAYEQYF
DNA: TGTGCCAGCAGACAGGGGGCCTACGAGCAGTACTTC

J: TRBJ1-6
V: TRBV19
D: .
CDR3: CASSIGVGGGSSPLHF
DNA: TGTGCCAGTAGTATTGGGGTCGGTGGGGGCTCCTCACCCCTCCACTTT

J: TRBJ2-7
V: TRBV7-2
D: TRBD2
CDR3: CASSFNGPSGTYEQYF
DNA: TGTGCCAGCAGCTTCAATGGTCCTAGCGGGACCTACGAGCAGTACTTC

J: TRBJ2-7
V: TRBV7-8
D: TRBD2
CDR3: CASSSGGLMNPRSYEQYF
DNA: TGTGCCAGCAGCTCCGGGGGGTTAATGAACCCCAGATCCTACGAGCAGTACTTC